Sequencing of this T cell receptor beta chain was carried out in a study of T cell responses to AZD1222 COVID-19 vaccine. For the study at large: Doses given second, at about 4 or about 12 weeks, were pooled. Study results and caveats: Nearly half of spike-specific TCRs reportedly target variant regions that are unmutated in the B.1.351 and B.1.1.7 variants.

Concerning this clone itself: The target antigen is unknown.

TCRdb's table, derived via immunoSEQ multiplex PCR, lists solely in-frame clones and lacks some. The sample carries roughly 100,000 clones, 70% to 90% recorded once. There are 15 residues in the CDR3. Germline CDR1 SGHVS, CDR2 FQNEAQ. Trimming removed 7 bases from V and 5 bases from J; junction bases left unmatched: 12. Material: peripheral blood, obtained on day 0 of AZD1222 vaccination. The rearrangement uses TRBV7-8 and TRBJ2-3, with 7 bases lining up with TRBD2. This receptor was obtained from an adult in good health. The CDR3 nucleotides are TGTGCCAGCAAGATCCGCGGGGGAAGAGAAGATACGCAGTATTTT. Translated: CASKIRGGREDTQYF.